Listed below are T cell receptor beta chains from one sample, sequenced in a study of cytomegalovirus exposure and HLA in healthy donors. Using immunoSEQ multiplex PCR, the repertoire was profiled, and TCRdb retains in-frame clones only, with some absent. In total, the table holds some 110,000 clones. The sample taken for sequencing was PBMCs. These receptors all stem from a man aged 35-49 years in good health and CMV-seropositive. Each CDR3 is given with its conserved first and last residue. A D gene is named only where the DNA matches it firmly. Expanded clones are given a class, and other clones once, few, many or no size at all.

>-|TRBV18|-|TRBJ1-5
TGTGCCAGCTCACCCTTACGAAGAGGGGAGGGTAGATCGGGCAATCAGCCCCAGCATTTT
CASSPLRRGEGRSGNQPQHF
>-|TRBV29-1|-|TRBJ1-1
TGCAGCGTTGTTAGTACTGAAGCTTTCTTT
CSVVSTEAFF
>-|TRBV9|-|TRBJ1-6
TGTGCCAGCAGCGTAAGGGGTGAAAATTCACCCCTCCACTTT
CASSVRGENSPLHF
>TRBD1|TRBV7-6|-|TRBJ2-7
TGTGCCAGCAGCCTACCAGGGACAGGGGGCCACGAGCAGTACTTC
CASSLPGTGGHEQYF
>-|TRBV5-1|-|TRBJ1-1
TGCGCCAGCAGTAACCTAAGTGGGAGGGAAGAAGCTTTCTTT
CASSNLSGREEAFF
>-|TRBV2|medium-sized|TRBJ1-5
TGTGCCAGCATGGGGCCTGGGTATCAGCCCCAGCATTTT
CASMGPGYQPQHF
>-|TRBV5-1|-|TRBJ1-2
TGCGCCAGCAGCTTGGACAGGCGAGATTTTAGCTACACCTTC
CASSLDRRDFSYTF
>TRBD1|TRBV19|-|TRBJ1-5
TGTGCCAGTAGTAACAGGGGCAGCAATCAGCCCCAGCATTTT
CASSNRGSNQPQHF
>TRBD2|TRBV28|-|TRBJ2-7
TGTGCCAGCATTCAAACCAGCGGGAGGGCCTACGAGCAGTACTTC
CASIQTSGRAYEQYF
>TRBD1|TRBV28|-|TRBJ1-5
TGTGCCAGCCGGCATCACACAGGGGGAGTTAGCAATCAGCCCCAGCATTTT
CASRHHTGGVSNQPQHF
>-|TRBV7-9|-|TRBJ1-2
TGTGCCAGCAGCTTAGGAAGCACGGGGAACTATGGCTACACCTTC
CASSLGSTGNYGYTF
>TRBD2|TRBV14|-|TRBJ2-1
TGTGCCAGCAGCCTTCGGGGGGGGGCAAATGAGCAGTTCTTC
CASSLRGGANEQFF
>TRBD1|TRBV4-1|-|TRBJ2-7
TGCGCCAGCAGCCACTTCCAGGGACAGGGGCCTTTCTACGAGCAGTACTTC
CASSHFQGQGPFYEQYF
>TRBD1|TRBV28|-|TRBJ1-1
TGTGCCAGCAGCCCTTGGCGGGCACAGGGGGCGGTCACTGAAGCTTTCTTT
CASSPWRAQGAVTEAFF
>TRBD1|TRBV7-3|-|TRBJ2-7
TGTGCCAGCAGCCCGGGGACAGTCTACGAGCAGTACTTC
CASSPGTVYEQYF
>-|TRBV5-1|-|TRBJ2-7
TGCGCCAGCAGCCGTTCCGTCGCGGGGAACGAGCAGTACTTC
CASSRSVAGNEQYF
>TRBD2|TRBV27|-|TRBJ2-1
TGTGCCAGCAGTTTATCCGGGACTAGGCACGGTATTGCGTTCTTC
CASSLSGTRHGIAFF
>-|TRBV27|-|TRBJ1-1
TGTGCCAGCAGTTTCGGGGATATCAGCACTGAAGCTTTCTTT
CASSFGDISTEAFF
>-|TRBV15|-|TRBJ1-1
TGTGCCACCAGCAGGCGAAGGGGCTACGCGGCTTTCTTT
CATSRRRGYAAFF
>-|TRBV5-1|-|TRBJ1-1
TGCGCCAGCAGCTTCCAAGGAGGGAATACTGAAGCTTTCTTT
CASSFQGGNTEAFF
>-|TRBV6-1|-|TRBJ1-5
TGTGCCAGCAGTGAGGAGAGGGGGGGTCAGCCCCAGCATTTT
CASSEERGGQPQHF
>-|TRBV7-9|-|TRBJ1-3
TGTGCCAGCAGCTTAGCAACCAGGGCTGGAAACACCATATATTTT
CASSLATRAGNTIYF
>-|TRBV18|-|TRBJ2-5
TGTGCCAGCTCACCACCGAACAGCCCCGAGGAGACCCAGTACTTC
CASSPPNSPEETQYF
>TRBD1|TRBV7-6|-|TRBJ2-7
TGTGCCAGCAGCTTTGACAGGGGAGGTAACGAGCAGTACTTC
CASSFDRGGNEQYF
>-|TRBV30|-|TRBJ1-2
TGTGCCTGGAGTGTGGCCGCGCGGAGCTATGGCTACACCTTC
CAWSVAARSYGYTF
>TRBD1|TRBV28|-|TRBJ2-7
TGTGCCAGCAGTGGATACAGGGGATCCTACGAGCAGTACTTC
CASSGYRGSYEQYF
>-|TRBV5-1|-|TRBJ2-7
TGCGCCAGCAGCTATATCACAGGGGAGGATGAGCAGTACTTC
CASSYITGEDEQYF
>TRBD1|TRBV5-6|-|TRBJ1-5
TGTGCCAGCAGCCGGACAGGGTCTGAGCCCCAGCATTTT
CASSRTGSEPQHF
>TRBD1|TRBV9|-|TRBJ1-2
TGTGCCAGCAGCCATCGACAGGGGGCCAACTATGGCTACACCTTC
CASSHRQGANYGYTF
>TRBD2|TRBV4-1|-|TRBJ2-7
TGCGCCAGCAGCCAAGTCAGCGGGAGTTACTACGAGCAGTACTTC
CASSQVSGSYYEQYF
>TRBD2|TRBV29-1|-|TRBJ2-7
TGCAGCGCCCAGGGACTAGCGGGTTATGAGCAGTACTTC
CSAQGLAGYEQYF
>TRBD2|TRBV27|-|TRBJ2-5
TGTGCCAGCAGTCCTAGCGGGAAAGAGACCCAGTACTTC
CASSPSGKETQYF
>-|TRBV29-1|-|TRBJ1-5
TGCAGCGTTGAAGAGGGGGGTAATCAGCCCCAGCATTTT
CSVEEGGNQPQHF
>TRBD2|TRBV5-1|-|TRBJ2-3
TGCGCCAGCAGCCCAGGGACTAGCGGGAGTGGTTATACGCAGTATTTT
CASSPGTSGSGYTQYF
>TRBD1|TRBV19|-|TRBJ2-1
TGTGCCAGTAGGGGACAGGGGTTCTACAATGAGCAGTTCTTC
CASRGQGFYNEQFF
>-|TRBV27|-|TRBJ2-3
TGTGCCAGCAGCCCCCCCTCGGCCAGGCGATTCACAGATACGCAGTATTTT
CASSPPSARRFTDTQYF
>TRBD1|TRBV19|-|TRBJ1-5
TGTGCCAGTAGCACAGGGGCGGGCAATCAGCCCCAGCATTTT
CASSTGAGNQPQHF
>-|TRBV6-5|-|TRBJ1-5
TGTGCCAGCAGCTCCGCGGGAGGTCAGCCCCAGCATTTT
CASSSAGGQPQHF
>-|TRBV20-1|-|TRBJ1-2
TGCAGTGCTTGGGGAGAAAATGGCTACACCTTC
CSAWGENGYTF
>-|TRBV6-5|-|TRBJ1-2
TGTGCCAGCAGTTACAACAGGGCGTCGGGCTACACCTTC
CASSYNRASGYTF
>-|TRBV9|-|TRBJ1-1
TGTGCCAGCAGCCCAAAGCTGGGGGCGAGGACTGAAGCTTTCTTT
CASSPKLGARTEAFF
>TRBD1|TRBV7-9|-|TRBJ1-2
TGTGCCAGCAGTTATTCTCTCGCTCCTTCCGGGACAGGGGGCTACACCTTC
CASSYSLAPSGTGGYTF
>TRBD1|TRBV19|-|TRBJ2-2
TGTGCCAGTAGTATCACGACAGGGAGAACCGGGGAGCTGTTTTTT
CASSITTGRTGELFF
>TRBD2|TRBV9|-|TRBJ2-3
TGTGCCAGCAGCGCTCTAGCGGCCACAGATACGCAGTATTTT
CASSALAATDTQYF
>TRBD1|TRBV5-1|-|TRBJ2-1
TGCGCCAGCACCCGGGACAGGGGACCCCTCAATGAGCAGTTCTTC
CASTRDRGPLNEQFF
>-|TRBV5-1|-|TRBJ2-3
TGCGCCAGCAGCGGGCAGGGGACAGATACGCAGTATTTT
CASSGQGTDTQYF
>TRBD1|TRBV19|-|TRBJ2-3
TGTGCCAGCAGGGACAGGGGTTCAGATACGCAGTATTTT
CASRDRGSDTQYF
>TRBD2|TRBV7-3|-|TRBJ2-5
TGTGCCAGCAGCTTATCAGCGGGAGCGCGAGAGACCCAGTACTTC
CASSLSAGARETQYF
>-|TRBV10-3|-|TRBJ2-7
TGTGCCATCAGTGAGTCGGACAGAGACGAGCAGTACTTC
CAISESDRDEQYF
>-|TRBV5-1|-|TRBJ1-1
TGCGCCAGCAGCTTGTACAGGGATAACACTGAAGCTTTCTTT
CASSLYRDNTEAFF
>-|TRBV2|-|TRBJ2-7
TGTGCCAGCAGTGACGAGGGGGACTACCCCTACGAGCAGTACTTC
CASSDEGDYPYEQYF
>-|TRBV6-1|-|TRBJ1-5
TGTGCCAGCAGTGAATGTCTATCGGGGGAATGCAATCAGCCCCAGCATTTT
CASSECLSGECNQPQHF